The 29 T cell receptor beta chains below were found in one sample sequenced in a study of tumor and adjacent non-tumor tissue in lung cancer. A modified ARM-PCR protocol with three rounds of nested PCR amplified TCRbeta. TCRdb used MiXCR to reprocess the multiplex PCR reads, holding one entry per CDR3 protein. Of approximately 100,000 distinct CDR3 sequences listed, 75% are singletons. RNA was extracted from bulk tissue without any cell sorting. The specimen sequenced was lung tumor tissue. Source of these receptors: a woman aged 55-70 years with non-small cell lung cancer.

Concerning this clonotype: This may stem from a read error, because a much larger clone lies one nucleotide away. The rearrangement uses TRBV10-3 and TRBJ1-4; the D is unclear. The CDR3 sequence is 13 residues long. From germline, CDR1 is ENHRY and CDR2 SYGVKD. V lost 7 bases to trimming and J lost 3 bases, with 9 bases between them. The chain's CDR3 is CAIKGNSNEKLFF. For the CDR3, the DNA is TGTGCCATCAAAGGGAATTCTAATGAAAAACTGTTTTTT.

This clonotype occurred many times. The chain has TRBV20-1 and TRBJ2-3; 7 positions agree with TRBD2. Germline V gene sequence: CDR1 DFQATT, CDR2 SNEGSKA (reference sequence). The CDR3 contains 13 residues. V was clipped by 0 bases and J by 5 bases; unmatched bases: 2. The CDR3 protein is CSARDGGVDTQYF. CDR3 DNA: TGCAGTGCTAGAGATGGGGGGGTAGATACGCAGTATTTT.

V is TRBV5-6 and J is TRBJ2-2; tentative D call: TRBD2 (6 bases). The CDR3 is 16 residues long. The V gene lost 4 bases and the J gene lost 1 base, with 14 bases spanning the gap. Germline CDR1 reads SGHDT; CDR2 reads YYEEEE. CDR3: CASSEGLGGNTGELFF. CDR3 bases: TGTGCCAGCAGCGAAGGTTTGGGAGGGAACACCGGGGAGCTGTTTTTT.

Concerning this clonotype itself: Mismatch with germline at one junction end may stem from a read error. The V gene is TRBV6-1, the J gene TRBJ1-4; TRBD1 might be the D (6 bases). This CDR3 comprises 16 residues. Germline CDR1 is MNHNS and CDR2 is SASEGT. The CDR3 protein is CASTAAGEQPNEKLYF. CDR3 DNA: TGTGCCAGTACGGCGGCAGGGGAACAGCCTAATGAAAAACTGTATTTT.

Comments on this clonotype: This clone may be a read error of a much larger clone one base away. This chain connects TRBV28 to TRBJ2-7; D may correspond to TRBD1 or TRBD2 (6 bases each). CDR1 is MDHEN and CDR2 is SYDVKM in the germline V gene. The CDR3 is made up of 13 amino acids. CDR3 nucleotide sequence: TGTGTCAGCAGGGGCGGGACACTCTACGAGCAGTACTTC. This translates into CVSRGGTLYEQYF.

This clonotype has just a few counts. This may be a read error: a much more frequent sequence differs by one nucleotide. The chain employs TRBV7-8 and TRBJ2-2; 13 nucleotides match TRBD2. The CDR3 is made up of 19 amino acids. CDR1 SGHVS and CDR2 FQNEAQ come from the germline V gene. CDR3 nucleotides: TGTGCCAGCAGCTTAATCAGACTAGCGGGAGGAACGAACATCGGGGAGCTGTTTTTT. Protein product: CASSLIRLAGGTNIGELFF.

With respect to this clonotype: A much more abundant neighbour one base away suggests this may be a read error. The rearrangement joins TRBV20-1 to TRBJ1-1, with a weak D call TRBD1 (5 bases). Germline loops: CDR1 DFQATT, CDR2 SNEGSKA (reference sequence). The CDR3 runs to 15 residues. V dropped 4 bases and J dropped 1 base, with 16 bases sitting between them. The CDR3 is CSANTHRHQNTEAFF. CDR3 sequence (DNA): TGCAGTGCTAATACCCACAGGCACCAGAACACTGAAGCTTTCTTT.

As for this clonotype: This may arise from a read error, as a much more abundant clone is one base away. The chain links TRBV6-5 to TRBJ1-3; D gene uncertain. Germline V CDR1 and CDR2: MNHEY, SVGAGI. There are 16 residues in the CDR3. CDR3 sequence reads: CASSYSSAGSGSTIYF. For the CDR3, the DNA is TGTGCCAGCAGTTACTCGAGCGCGGGCTCTGGAAGCACCATATATTTT.

Worth noting for this clonotype: The junction differs from germline at one of its ends, possibly a read error. The chain recombines TRBV13 with TRBJ1-1; no firm D call. CDR3 length: 13 residues. Germline assignment: CDR1 PRHDT and CDR2 FYEKMQ (reference sequence). CDR3 in DNA: TGTTCCAGCGAAGTAAGGGTAAGGTCTGAAGCTTTCTTT. This encodes CSSEVRVRSEAFF.

This clonotype was recorded once. Just one base apart from a much larger clone, this may be a read error. The J gene is TRBJ2-2, the V gene TRBV6-5; 7 bases are shared with TRBD1. The CDR3 extends over 17 amino acids. CDR1 MNHEY and CDR2 SVGAGI come from the germline V gene. The CDR3 is CTSSYSAQGIITGELFF. The DNA of the CDR3 is TGTACCAGCAGTTACTCAGCACAGGGGATTATTACCGGGGAGCTGTTTTTT.

This clonotype turned up a few times. The chain uses TRBV12-3 or TRBV12-4 and TRBJ1-3; D is undetermined. The CDR3 length is 16 residues. V lost 2 bases to trimming and J lost 4 bases, with 15 bases between them. CDR3 in DNA: TGTGCCAGCAGTTTATACGACGGAACTATGGGAAACACCATATATTTT. As protein: CASSLYDGTMGNTIYF.

The chain employs TRBV11-3 and TRBJ2-4, with no clear D. With 0 bases removed from V and 2 bases from J, the gap between germline ends came to 17 bases. Germline V lookup: CDR1 SGHNT, CDR2 YENEEA. The CDR3 has 18 residues. The CDR3 coding sequence is TGTGCCAGCAGCTTAGAAGGCGAGGCTATTAACCCCAAAAACATTCAGTACTTC. Translation gives CASSLEGEAINPKNIQYF.

This clonotype showed up just once. The junction departs from the called germline gene at one end, perhaps through a read error. The gene calls are TRBV11-2 and TRBJ1-4, with 7 bases fitting TRBD1. This CDR3 spans 14 amino acids. Germline CDR1 reads SGHAT; CDR2 reads FQNNGV. The CDR3 spells CASAPGTVPGRLSF. CDR3 nucleotides: TGTGCCAGCGCTCCTGGGACAGTCCCAGGGAGACTGTCTTTT.

As for this clonotype: One end of the junction fails to match germline, which may point to a read error. The chain couples TRBV28 to TRBJ2-3; weak D call: TRBD1 (5 bases). The germline gives CDR1 MDHEN, CDR2 SYDVKM. There are 12 residues in the CDR3. CDR3: CASSTPTDTQCF. The CDR3 DNA follows: TGTGCCAGCAGCACGCCGACAGATACGCAGTGTTTT.

As regards this clonotype: Germline is not matched at one junction end, which may reflect a read error. This chain's CDR3 is CASRYSRQPNEKLFF. The CDR3 DNA is TGTGCCAGCAGATACTCAAGGCAGCCTAATGAAAAACTGTTTTTT. The gene calls are TRBV6-5 and TRBJ1-4, with unresolved D. Germline V gene data show CDR1 as MNHEY and CDR2 as SVGAGI. The CDR3 length is 15 residues.

In regard to this clonotype: The junction differs from germline at one of its ends, possibly a read error. The chain employs TRBV5-5 and TRBJ1-1; the D gene is possibly TRBD1 (5 bases). The length of the CDR3 is 14 residues. Per germline, CDR1 SGHKS and CDR2 YYEKEE (reference sequence). For the CDR3, the DNA is TGTGCCAGCAACTTGACAGACACGAGCACTGAAGCTCTCTTT. Its translation: CASNLTDTSTEALF.

A note on this clonotype: This may be a read error: a much more frequent sequence differs by one nucleotide. The chain combines TRBV6-1 with TRBJ1-1, with D uncertain. CDR3 size: 15 residues. Germline loops: CDR1 MNHNS, CDR2 SASEGT. The CDR3 region has the DNA TGTGCCAGCACCCCAGCCATCGTCTATTACACTGAAGCTGTCTTT. It translates to CASTPAIVYYTEAVF.

The sample holds a few counts of this clonotype. Possible read error: a much larger clone is one base away. The chain links TRBV29-1 to TRBJ2-3; TRBD2 is a possible D gene (7 bases). Germline CDR1 and CDR2: SQVTM and ANQGSEA. V lost 8 bases and J lost 6, with 15 bases in between. The CDR3 runs 12 residues. The CDR3 reads CSIGGRGDTQYF. In DNA, the CDR3 is TGCAGCATTGGGGGGCGGGGGGATACGCAGTATTTT.

The rearrangement joins TRBV4-3 to TRBJ2-3; 9 nucleotides match TRBD2. Germline V lookup: CDR1 LGHNA, CDR2 YSLEER. The V and J ends lost 0 bases and 2 bases, in that order; junction bases with no gene match: 15. The CDR3 extends over 20 amino acids. The CDR3 DNA follows: TGCGCCAGCAGCCAAGAAAGACGGCGGGAGGGCCCAGGAGACACAGATACGCAGTATTTT. Its protein is CASSQERRREGPGDTDTQYF.

Of note for this clonotype: Mismatch with germline at one junction end may stem from a read error. The chain joins TRBV6-1 to TRBJ1-5; D is undetermined. The germline CDR1 and CDR2 sequences are MNHNS and SASEGT. CDR3 length equals 17 residues. Here the CDR3 reads CANSEGKTAWSNQPQHF. For the CDR3, the DNA is TGTGCCAACAGTGAGGGTAAGACGGCGTGGAGCAATCAACCCCAGCATTTT.

Turning to this clonotype: A much larger clone sits a single nucleotide away, making a read error possible. The chain employs TRBV20-1 and TRBJ1-1; unclear D gene. Germline V gene data show CDR1 as DFQATT and CDR2 as SNEGSKA (reference sequence). The CDR3 is made up of 13 amino acids. The CDR3 region is CSASTLRNTEALF. CDR3 nucleotide sequence: TGCAGTGCTTCGACGCTCAGGAACACTGAAGCTCTCTTT.

As concerns this clonotype: This may be a read error, as it is one base from a much larger clone. This rearrangement joins TRBV20-1 to TRBJ1-1; D perhaps matches TRBD1 (5 bases). This CDR3 has 16 amino acids. CDR1 and CDR2 from the germline V gene are DFQATT and SNEGSKA (reference sequence). The CDR3 nucleotides are TGCAGAGCTAGAGTCCCCTTCGCAGGGATGAACACTGAAGCTTTCTTT. Translated, it gives CRARVPFAGMNTEAFF.

On this clonotype: As the CDR3 is not closed by the conserved phenylalanine or tryptophan, this likely results from a read error. The chain couples TRBV11-2 to TRBJ1-5, with unresolved D. Trimming cost V 2 bases and J 2 bases, with 10 bases left between them. The CDR3 runs to 15 residues. Germline loops: CDR1 SGHAT, CDR2 FQNNGV. CDR3 amino acids: CASSLKPGGNQPQHL. CDR3 bases: TGTGCCAGCAGCTTAAAGCCCGGTGGCAATCAGCCCCAGCATCTT.

CDR3 in amino acids: CASSLAQGRPEAFF. The DNA of the CDR3 is TGTGCCAGCAGTTTAGCACAGGGAAGGCCTGAAGCTTTCTTT. The chain links TRBV28 to TRBJ1-1; tentatively, D is TRBD1 (6 bases). Trimming took 2 bases from V and 6 from J, leaving 13 bases between them. CDR1 MDHEN and CDR2 SYDVKM come from the germline V gene. This CDR3 is built from 14 residues.

A word on this clonotype: One end of the junction is discordant with germline, which a read error may explain. The rearrangement uses TRBV28 and TRBJ2-1; D is possibly TRBD2 (5 bases). Germline V gene sequence: CDR1 MDHEN, CDR2 SYDVKM. This CDR3 has 15 residues. CDR3 sequence (DNA): TGTGCCAGCGGTTTTTTTGGCATAGCGAACAATGAGCAGTTCTTC. Translation: CASGFFGIANNEQFF. The full variable domain, completed using reference TRBV28 and TRBJ2-1, is DVKVTQSSRYLVKRTGEKVFLECVQDMDHENMFWYRQDPGLGLRLIYFSYDVKMKEKGDIPEGYSVSREKKERFSLILESASTNQTSMYLCASGFFGIANNEQFFGPGTRLTVL.

Of note for this clonotype: A much larger clone lies a single base off, so this may be a read error. The chain employs TRBV6-6 and TRBJ2-7, with a possible D match to TRBD1 (5 bases). CDR3 length equals 15 residues. The germline CDR1 and CDR2 sequences are MNHNY and SVGAGI (reference sequence). The CDR3, as DNA: TGTGCCAGCAGTCACTCCTCCGCAGGGCCCTCAGAGCAGTACTTC. It is translated as CASSHSSAGPSEQYF.

The chain recombines TRBV11-3 with TRBJ2-3, with 7 positions matching TRBD2. This CDR3 contains 15 residues. V gave up 2 bases and J gave up 3 bases; unmatched junction bases: 5. The germline CDR1 and CDR2 sequences are SGHNT and YENEEA. CDR3 nucleotide sequence: TGTGCCAGCAGCTTATTCCGGGGAGGGACAGATACGCAGTATTTT. It translates to CASSLFRGGTDTQYF. Full variable domain (outside the CDR3, taken from reference TRBV11-3 and TRBJ2-3): EAGVVQSPRYKIIEKKQPVAFWCNPISGHNTLYWYLQNLGQGPELLIRYENEEAVDDSQLPKDRFSAERLKGVDSTLKIQPAELGDSAVYLCASSLFRGGTDTQYFGPGTRLTVL.

The genes are TRBV28 and TRBJ1-1, with D perhaps TRBD1 (5 bases). Trimming removed 7 bases from V and 3 bases from J, with 15 bases in between. CDR1 is MDHEN and CDR2 is SYDVKM in the germline V gene. The CDR3 is 14 residues long. CDR3 coding DNA: TGTGCCAGCATGAAAAGGGGCTACTACACTGAAGCTTTCTTT. Translating gives CASMKRGYYTEAFF.

This clonotype appeared a few times. J is TRBJ2-4 and V is TRBV28; 7 bases map to TRBD1. Germline V gene data show CDR1 as MDHEN and CDR2 as SYDVKM. This CDR3 is built from 16 residues. Trimming cost V 6 bases and J 0 bases; bases outside gene matches: 8. The CDR3 loop is CASRWEGGRAKNIQYF. CDR3 sequence (DNA): TGTGCCAGCAGATGGGAAGGGGGCAGAGCCAAAAACATTCAGTACTTC.